A selection of T cell receptor beta chains follows, all from one sample in a study of T cell responses to AZD1222 COVID-19 vaccine. Libraries were prepared by immunoSEQ multiplex PCR; TCRdb keeps only in-frame clonotypes and omits some of them. Of some 150,000 clones in the sample, roughly 88% were seen once. The specimen comprised peripheral blood, sampled on day 0 of MenACWY control vaccination. All receptors come from an adult in good health. CDR3s include the opening cysteine and the closing phenylalanine or tryptophan. A D gene is named only where the DNA matches it firmly. Rows give clone size only sometimes, using once, few, many, or a class for an expanded clone.

.	TRBV11-1	TRBD2	TRBJ2-5	TGTGCCAGCAGCTCGGGCGGGGGGATGTGGGAGACCCAGTACTTC	CASSSGGGMWETQYF
.	TRBV11-2	.	TRBJ1-4	TGTGCCAGCAGCTTGGCCGCAGGGGCGCGGCGAGAAAAACTGTTTTTT	CASSLAAGARREKLFF
.	TRBV7-9	TRBD2	TRBJ2-2	TGTGCCAGCAGCTTAGCGCGCCTAGCGGGAGGTCTAGACGGGGAGCTGTTTTTT	CASSLARLAGGLDGELFF
.	TRBV9	.	TRBJ1-3	TGTGCCAGCAGCCCGCGGCTCGGCTCTGGAAACACCATATATTTT	CASSPRLGSGNTIYF
few	TRBV18	.	TRBJ1-5	TGTGCCAGCTCACCGCGACAGGCTAATAGCAATCAGCCCCAGCATTTT	CASSPRQANSNQPQHF
.	TRBV5-1	.	TRBJ1-2	TGCGCCAGCGCCGATCAAGGGAGCCTTAACTATGGCTACACCTTC	CASADQGSLNYGYTF
.	TRBV11-3	TRBD1	TRBJ2-5	TGTGCCAGCAGCCGCCGACAGGGCCAAGAGACCCAGTACTTC	CASSRRQGQETQYF
.	TRBV7-6	TRBD2	TRBJ2-1	TGTGCCAGCAGCTTAGGCCCAGCGGGAGGGTACCATGAGCAGTTCTTC	CASSLGPAGGYHEQFF
once	TRBV12-3/TRBV12-4	.	TRBJ2-7	TGTGCCAGCAGCCCCTCCGGCTACGAGCAGTACTTC	CASSPSGYEQYF
.	TRBV27	TRBD2	TRBJ2-2	TGTGCCAGCAGTTTCCCCGGGACTAGCGGGCCCGGGGAGCTGTTTTTT	CASSFPGTSGPGELFF
.	TRBV5-1	TRBD1	TRBJ1-3	TGCGCCAGCGGGAGCGGGACAGCCGATGGAAACACCATATATTTT	CASGSGTADGNTIYF
.	TRBV28	.	TRBJ1-5	TGTGCCAGCAGTCCCCCACATGACAATCAGCCCCAGCATTTT	CASSPPHDNQPQHF
.	TRBV24-1	.	TRBJ1-5	TGTGCCACCAGTCGCCAGGGGAACCAGCCCCAGCATTTT	CATSRQGNQPQHF
.	TRBV28	.	TRBJ1-2	TGTGCCAGCAGTTTAAGGCTCTATGGCTACACCTTC	CASSLRLYGYTF
.	TRBV7-2	.	TRBJ2-7	TGTGCCAGCAGCTTATCCCCGGGTGTAAGGGAGCAGTACTTC	CASSLSPGVREQYF
once	TRBV6-1	TRBD1	TRBJ1-5	TGTGCCAGCAGTGAAGGGACAGGGGGAAGTCAGCCCCAGCATTTT	CASSEGTGGSQPQHF
few	TRBV6-1	.	TRBJ1-1	TGTGCCAGCAGTGAAAGGGGGATCACTGAAGCTTTCTTT	CASSERGITEAFF
.	TRBV5-1	.	TRBJ1-3	TGCGCCAGCAGCTTGGACGGTCTCGGAAACACCATATATTTT	CASSLDGLGNTIYF
.	TRBV4-2	.	TRBJ2-7	TGTGCCAGCAGCCACCCCTTGGGAGAGCAGTACTTC	CASSHPLGEQYF
.	TRBV7-9	.	TRBJ1-2	TGTGCCAGCGGACGGGCTTCCTATGGCTACACCTTC	CASGRASYGYTF